This is a list of T cell receptor beta chains from one sample in a study of T cells in Graves' hyperthyroidism and ophthalmopathy. One entry per CDR3 protein results from TCRdb running MiXCR on the multiplex PCR reads. The top ten clones hold more than 30% of a sample with hundreds of thousands of distinct CDR3 sequences, around 21% of them seen once. Input material: blood. Receptors originate from a man younger than 40 with Graves' ophthalmopathy. The CDR3 runs from the conserved cysteine through the conserved F or W. The D gene is left open where the match is weak. Clone size, where shown, is once, few, many, or a class for clones that have expanded.

>.|TRBV11-2|TRBJ2-7|.
CASSISLSGTKGVHEQYF
TGTGCCAGCAGCATTAGCCTGAGCGGGACCAAGGGGGTACACGAGCAGTACTTC
>TRBD1|TRBV6-2/TRBV6-3|TRBJ2-7|few
CASSYHRTGPYEQYF
TGTGCCAGCAGTTACCACCGGACAGGGCCCTACGAGCAGTACTTC
>.|TRBV3-1|TRBJ2-2|many
CASSQDLGGELFF
TGTGCCAGCAGCCAAGATCTCGGCGGGGAGCTGTTTTTT
>.|TRBV2|TRBJ2-7|.
CASSPFIGNSYEQYF
TGCGCCAGCAGCCCTTTCATCGGGAACTCCTACGAGCAGTACTTC
>.|TRBV19|TRBJ1-1|.
CASTFGRVAFF
TGTGCCAGTACTTTCGGCCGGGTAGCTTTCTTT
>TRBD1|TRBV10-3|TRBJ1-4|few
CASGTGGNEKLFF
TGTGCCAGCGGGACAGGGGGAAATGAAAAACTGTTTTTT
>TRBD1|TRBV27|TRBJ2-7|.
CASSLSWDRGVQYEQYF
TGTGCCAGCAGTTTATCCTGGGACAGGGGCGTACAGTACGAGCAGTACTTC
>.|TRBV2|TRBJ1-1|many
CASSEALPRTMNTEAFF
TGTGCCAGCAGTGAAGCGCTTCCCAGGACCATGAACACTGAAGCTTTCTTT
>.|TRBV3-1|TRBJ1-1|many
CASSQTNTEAFF
TGTGCCAGCAGCCAAACGAACACTGAAGCTTTCTTT
>TRBD2|TRBV29-1|TRBJ2-1|few
CSVSSLSGRAGEQFF
TGCAGCGTCTCTTCCCTGTCCGGGAGGGCCGGTGAGCAGTTCTTC
>.|TRBV6-5|TRBJ2-7|.
CASSYSPGRFIYEQYF
TGTGCCAGCAGTTACTCGCCGGGGAGGTTCATTTACGAGCAGTACTTC
>.|TRBV14|TRBJ1-5|many
CASSLGGGPQHF
TGTGCCAGCAGCCTCGGCGGGGGGCCCCAGCATTTT
>.|TRBV7-2|TRBJ1-2|.
CASSPGAEYGYTF
TGTGCCAGCAGCCCTGGAGCAGAGTATGGCTACACCTTC
>.|TRBV6-1|TRBJ1-3|.
CASTSGGKRGNTIYF
TGTGCCAGCACATCCGGGGGGAAAAGAGGAAACACCATATATTTT
>TRBD1|TRBV12-5|TRBJ2-1|.
CASGLGGQGMYNEQFF
TGTGCTAGTGGTTTAGGCGGACAGGGGATGTACAATGAGCAGTTCTTC
>TRBD1|TRBV20-1|TRBJ1-5|.
CSACDRERGQPQHF
TGCAGTGCTTGCGACAGGGAGAGGGGTCAGCCCCAGCATTTT
>.|TRBV19|TRBJ1-6|.
CASSLIGLPLHF
TGTGCCAGTAGTCTCATAGGGCTACCCCTCCACTTT
>TRBD1|TRBV6-1|TRBJ2-7|.
CASSTPLLGTGGYEQYF
TGTGCCAGCAGTACCCCCCTCCTCGGGACAGGGGGCTACGAGCAGTACTTC
>.|TRBV9|TRBJ1-2|.
CASSVDGGGYGYTF
TGTGCCAGCAGCGTAGACGGGGGCGGCTATGGCTACACCTTC
>.|TRBV28|TRBJ2-5|.
CASSFGGGGETQYF
TGTGCCAGCAGTTTTGGAGGGGGAGGAGAGACCCAGTACTTC
>.|TRBV5-6|TRBJ2-5|few
CASSLAGTKETQYF
TGTGCCAGCAGCTTGGCCGGGACGAAAGAGACCCAGTACTTC
>TRBD2|TRBV18|TRBJ2-1|few
CASSPRDSGLAASNEQFF
TGTGCCAGCTCACCGCGGGACAGCGGACTAGCGGCAAGCAATGAGCAGTTCTTC
>.|TRBV19|TRBJ1-2|.
CASSMGVRDYGYTF
TGTGCCAGTAGTATGGGCGTGAGGGATTACGGCTACACCTTC
>.|TRBV20-1|TRBJ2-1|.
CSANRIRGNEQFF
TGCAGTGCCAACCGCATCAGGGGCAATGAGCAGTTCTTC
>.|TRBV7-2|TRBJ1-6|many
CASSSVGAKPLHF
TGTGCCAGCAGCTCGGTAGGGGCGAAACCCCTCCACTTT
>.|TRBV5-6|TRBJ2-7|many
CASSIQSYEQYF
TGTGCCAGCAGCATCCAGTCCTACGAGCAGTACTTC
>.|TRBV7-9|TRBJ2-1|few
CASSSSGEQFF
TGTGCCAGCAGCTCGTCCGGTGAGCAGTTCTTC
>.|TRBV20-1|TRBJ2-7|.
CSARNGYYEQYF
TGCAGTGCTAGAAACGGTTACTACGAGCAGTACTTC
>.|TRBV7-9|TRBJ1-4|.
CASSRALGGEKLFF
TGTGCCAGCAGCCGCGCATTGGGTGGTGAAAAACTGTTTTTT
>TRBD1|TRBV28|TRBJ2-1|few
CASSSTGEAYNEQFF
TGTGCCAGCAGTTCGACAGGGGAAGCCTACAATGAGCAGTTCTTC
>.|TRBV28|TRBJ2-7|.
CASSATENSYEQYF
TGTGCCAGCAGTGCGACAGAAAACTCCTACGAGCAGTACTTC
>TRBD2|TRBV20-1|TRBJ2-1|few
CSARVSLAGNEQFF
TGCAGTGCTAGAGTAAGTCTAGCGGGCAATGAGCAGTTCTTC
>TRBD2|TRBV6-2/TRBV6-3|TRBJ2-5|few
CASSPGTRASGAQYF
TGTGCCAGCAGTCCCGGGACTAGAGCGAGTGGGGCCCAGTACTTC
>TRBD2|TRBV30|TRBJ2-1|many
CAWSPGTSGYNEQFF
TGTGCCTGGAGTCCCGGGACTAGCGGCTACAATGAGCAGTTCTTC
>.|TRBV13|TRBJ2-4|.
CASSSKGERDIQYF
TGTGCCAGCAGCTCCAAGGGGGAGCGCGACATTCAGTACTTC
>.|TRBV11-2|TRBJ2-1|many
CASSLGLGGEPYNEQFF
TGTGCCAGCAGCTTAGGACTAGGGGGGGAGCCCTACAATGAGCAGTTCTTC
>.|TRBV10-3|TRBJ1-1|few
CAISESVLGTEAFF
TGTGCCATCAGTGAGTCGGTACTGGGCACTGAAGCTTTCTTT
>TRBD1|TRBV10-2|TRBJ2-7|many
CASFGQRDRGYEQYF
TGCGCCAGCTTCGGTCAGCGGGACAGGGGCTACGAGCAGTACTTC
>TRBD1|TRBV6-1|TRBJ1-6|.
CASRGDRVSAPLHF
TGTGCCAGCAGGGGGGACAGGGTTAGCGCACCCCTCCACTTT
>TRBD2|TRBV27|TRBJ2-5|many
CASSPLLAGGPQETQYF
TGTGCCAGCAGTCCCCTCCTAGCGGGAGGGCCTCAAGAGACCCAGTACTTC
>TRBD2|TRBV7-9|TRBJ2-3|.
CASSSTSGSGDTQYF
TGTGCCAGCAGCTCTACTAGCGGGAGTGGAGATACGCAGTATTTT
>.|TRBV20-1|TRBJ1-2|.
CSAHPFEADANYGYTF
TGCAGTGCCCACCCGTTCGAAGCCGACGCTAACTATGGCTACACCTTC
>TRBD2|TRBV27|TRBJ2-7|many
CASSPLAGGPEQYF
TGTGCCAGCAGCCCCCTAGCGGGAGGCCCCGAGCAGTACTTC
>.|TRBV11-1|TRBJ2-7|many
CASSLQGDYEQYF
TGTGCCAGCAGCTTACAGGGAGACTACGAGCAGTACTTC
>TRBD1|TRBV30|TRBJ1-1|many
CAGGTGNTEAFF
TGTGCCGGGGGGACAGGGAACACTGAAGCTTTCTTT
>TRBD2|TRBV6-2/TRBV6-3|TRBJ2-3|.
CASSIRLANTDTQYF
TGTGCCAGCAGCATTAGACTAGCCAACACAGATACGCAGTATTTT
>.|TRBV2|TRBJ1-5|few
CASSLNSDPRAQPQHF
TGTGCCAGCAGTTTGAACTCCGACCCCAGGGCTCAGCCCCAGCATTTT
>TRBD1|TRBV28|TRBJ2-7|few
CASSGDRGRNEQYF
TGTGCCAGCAGCGGTGACAGGGGGCGCAACGAGCAGTACTTC